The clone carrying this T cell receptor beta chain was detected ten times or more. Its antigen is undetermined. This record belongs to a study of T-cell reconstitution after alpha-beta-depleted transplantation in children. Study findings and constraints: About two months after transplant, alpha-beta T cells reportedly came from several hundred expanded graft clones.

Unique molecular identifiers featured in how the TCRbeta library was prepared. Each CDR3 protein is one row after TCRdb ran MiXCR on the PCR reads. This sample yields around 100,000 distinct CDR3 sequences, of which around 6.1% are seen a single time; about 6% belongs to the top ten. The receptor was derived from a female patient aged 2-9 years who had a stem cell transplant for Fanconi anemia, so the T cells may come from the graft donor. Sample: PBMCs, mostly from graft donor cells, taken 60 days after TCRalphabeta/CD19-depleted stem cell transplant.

This CDR3 reads CASSLLLAENTDTQYF. The CDR3 bases are TGCGCCAGCAGCCTACTACTAGCGGAGAACACAGATACGCAGTATTTT. This chain connects TRBV5-1 to TRBJ2-3, with TRBD2 matching 8 bases. Trimming cost V 4 bases and J 2 bases; bases outside gene matches: 9. CDR3 length equals 16 residues. CDR1 and CDR2 from the germline V gene are SGHRS and YFSETQ. The full variable domain, its missing parts supplied by reference TRBV5-1 and TRBJ2-3, is KAGVTQTPRYLIKTRGQQVTLSCSPISGHRSVSWYQQTPGQGLQFLFEYFSETQRNKGNFPGRFSGRQFSNSRSEMNVSTLELGDSALYLCASSLLLAENTDTQYFGPGTRLTVL.